The table lists the clone carrying this T cell receptor beta chain with many counts. The antigen remains undetermined. A read error may produce the germline difference seen at one junction end. The CDR3 is made up of 16 amino acids. Germline V lookup: CDR1 MNHNS, CDR2 SASEGT. Certain patients, namely those with other autoimmune diseases, uncontrolled infections, pregnancy or lactation, were excluded. Amplified TCR beta CDR3 regions were obtained using RNA transcripts as template. First-round RT-PCR relied on HTBI primers, and a second-round multiplex PCR came next. TCRdb redid the calling of the multiplex PCR reads with MiXCR, one entry per CDR3 protein. Here the sample spans 400,000 to 450,000 distinct CDR3 sequences, under 25% being singletons. The source of the sample is a study of Graves' ophthalmopathy and Graves' hyperthyroidism. Study observations and caveats: The model flagged ophthalmopathy progression at roughly 70% sensitivity and roughly 72% specificity. The blood repertoire also included most expanded thyroid clonotypes above 0.001 frequency. A 13-signature model separated ophthalmopathy from stable hyperthyroidism, 87.88% sensitivity, around 81% specificity.

This sequence joins TRBV6-1 and TRBJ2-5; 7 positions match TRBD1. This TCR came from a young woman with stable Graves' hyperthyroidism. Material: peripheral blood. The chain's CDR3 is CASSEAHRGTTETQYF. CDR3 nucleotides: TGTGCCAGCAGCGAAGCACACAGGGGAACGACGGAGACCCAGTACTTC.